This T cell receptor (beta chain) appears in the sequencing data of a study of cytomegalovirus exposure and HLA in healthy donors. Across the whole study: Among the approximately 400 donors who were genotyped, about 84% fell in the genetic ancestry cluster that is associated with self-reported Caucasian donors. Findings of the study overall: As a later analysis showed, a missense DCLRE1C variant was linked to trimming of TCR beta V- and J-genes. Other equally common chains were less clonally expanded than HLA-associated TCR beta chains, a later analysis showed.

Trimming removed 2 bases from V and 4 bases from J; junction bases left unmatched: 11. Germline-derived CDR1 and CDR2 are SEHNR and FQNEAQ (reference sequence). CDR3 length: 17 residues. Remarks on this clone: Its specificity is unknown.

13 Jbeta primers and 60 Vbeta primers were used for the PCR. The table came from immunoSEQ multiplex PCR; TCRdb's copy has only in-frame clones and leaves some out. The sample contains about 110,000 clones, around 80% of which appear only once. This clonotype was sampled from a man under 40 in good health and CMV-seropositive. This sequence joins TRBV7-9 and TRBJ2-3; TRBD2 aligns across 8 bases. The sample consisted of PBMCs. CDR3 in DNA: TGTGCCAGCAGCTTAACCGGACTAGCCAGTTTTGCAGATACGCAGTATTTT. Protein: CASSLTGLASFADTQYF.